This entry describes one T cell receptor beta chain. The antigen is unknown. V lost 0 bases to trimming and J lost 0 bases, with 12 bases between them. The CDR3 contains 16 residues. The germline gives CDR1 MNHEY, CDR2 SMNVEV (reference sequence). Assay used: immunoSEQ multiplex PCR; TCRdb lists only in-frame clones, some missing. The data hold more than 100,000 clones, with around 96% observed a single time. The sample is drawn from a study of graft-versus-host responses after intestinal transplantation. Study findings and constraints: GvH clone levels peaked in circulation, and this peak was associated with early post-transplant HvG declines. Recipient marrow showed GvH clones, some seen first in ileum or blood.

This sample comprised unstimulated CD8+ T cells sorted from spleen or lymph node cells, obtained before intestinal transplant. The chain is built from TRBV27 and TRBJ2-7; no firm D call. This receptor was identified in a human donor who received an intestinal transplant. CDR3 amino acids: CASSLSPAASSYEQYF. The CDR3 nucleotides are TGTGCCAGCAGTTTATCACCAGCCGCCAGCTCCTACGAGCAGTACTTC.